The present T cell receptor (beta chain) was sequenced within a study of T cell responses to AZD1222 COVID-19 vaccine. General study results and limits: Donors were chiefly white British, with a greater number of females, and clonal diversity was perhaps underestimated. Reportedly, nearly half of unique spike TCRs recognized epitopes outside B.1.351/B.1.1.7 mutations.

For this clone: What it binds is unknown.

Sequencing was performed with immunoSEQ multiplex PCR; in TCRdb, only in-frame clones are kept and a portion is missing. Among hundreds of thousands of clones listed, just over 90% were seen once. Germline CDR1 and CDR2: SNHLY and FYNNEI. Germline trimming cut 9 bases from V and 2 bases from J; bases unmatched to any gene: 9. The CDR3 is 14 residues long. This receptor was obtained from an adult in good health. V is TRBV2 and J is TRBJ1-1, with 7 bases fitting TRBD1. This sample comprised peripheral blood, obtained on day 0 of MenACWY control vaccination. CDR3 in DNA: TGTGCCAGTAATCTTGGGACAGTCAACACTGAAGCTTTCTTT. Translating gives CASNLGTVNTEAFF.